The 17 T cell receptor beta chains listed next were all sequenced from one sample in a study of T cell repertoires in cytomegalovirus infection. MiXCR was run by TCRdb on the reads, yielding one entry per CDR3 protein. The sample includes 200,000 or so distinct CDR3 sequences, roughly 30% of them seen just once. The source material was PBMCs. The origin of the receptors is a human donor in good health (CMV status not recorded). Some clones in this sample may be carry-over from other donors' samples.

The gene calls are TRBV7-8 and TRBJ2-5; tentative D call: TRBD1 (5 bases). V lost 4 bases and J 3 bases, leaving 9 bases between the germline ends. This CDR3 region has 13 residues. Germline-derived CDR1 and CDR2 are SGHVS and FQNEAQ. This CDR3 is CASSSGNEETQYF. CDR3 DNA sequence: TGTGCCAGCAGCTCAGGGAACGAAGAGACCCAGTACTTC.

The gene calls are TRBV6-6 and TRBJ2-1; a weak D match, TRBD2 (5 bases). V was trimmed by 0 bases and J by 5 bases, leaving 5 bases between them. The CDR3 sequence is 13 residues long. Germline lookup yields CDR1 MNHNY and CDR2 SVGAGI (reference sequence). The CDR3 protein is CASSYSGNNEQFF. CDR3 coding DNA: TGTGCCAGCAGTTACTCCGGGAACAATGAGCAGTTCTTC.

This sequence joins TRBV20-1 and TRBJ1-1, with 9 bases lining up with TRBD1. The trim removed 6 bases at V and 5 bases at J, leaving 7 bases unmatched. The length of the CDR3 is 13 residues. Germline V CDR1 and CDR2: DFQATT, SNEGSKA (reference sequence). The CDR3 DNA reads TGCAGTGCCTTACAGGGGGCTAGTACTGAAGCTTTCTTT. It encodes CSALQGASTEAFF.

This sequence joins TRBV7-2 and TRBJ2-3; 8 bases line up with TRBD2. The length of the CDR3 is 14 residues. CDR1 and CDR2 from the germline V gene are SGHTA and FQGNSA. With 0 bases clipped from V and 7 bases from J, the junction kept 3 bases outside the gene matches. DNA for the CDR3: TGTGCCAGCAGCTTAGCAACTAGCGGTAATACGCAGTATTTT. Translation gives CASSLATSGNTQYF. Based on the CDR3 plus reference TRBV7-2 and TRBJ2-3, the full variable domain is GAGVSQSPSNKVTEKGKDVELRCDPISGHTALYWYRQSLGQGLEFLIYFQGNSAPDKSGLPSDRFSAERTGGSVSTLTIQRTQQEDSAVYLCASSLATSGNTQYFGPGTRLTVL.

The J gene is TRBJ2-7, the V gene TRBV4-1, with D hard to call. Trimming took off 1 base at V and 0 bases at J, with 10 bases between the two ends. CDR1 MGHRA and CDR2 YSYEKL come from the germline V gene. This CDR3 is 15 amino acids long. The CDR3: CASSQADGSSYEQYF. Here the CDR3 DNA reads TGCGCCAGCAGCCAAGCCGACGGAAGCTCCTACGAGCAGTACTTC.

This chain links TRBV7-6 with TRBJ2-7; D gene unclear. V lost 5 bases and J lost 2, with 13 bases in between. The CDR3 length is 14 residues. Germline values: CDR1 SGHVS, CDR2 FNYEAQ. CDR3 bases: TGTGCCAGCAGCCTACGGACGGGCCCCTACGAGCAGTACTTC. Translation: CASSLRTGPYEQYF.

This clonotype came up a few times. The V call is TRBV14, the J call TRBJ2-1, with 9 bases lining up with TRBD1. The CDR3 is 15 residues long. The trim removed 3 bases at V and 4 bases at J, leaving 4 bases unmatched. Per germline, CDR1 SGHDN and CDR2 FVKESK. Written as DNA, the CDR3 is TGTGCCAGCAGCCAGGACAGGGGCCCTTACAATGAGCAGTTCTTC. Amino acid sequence: CASSQDRGPYNEQFF.

This clonotype was recorded a few times. V is TRBV6-6 and J is TRBJ1-5, with 7 bases matching TRBD1. This CDR3 is built from 16 residues. Germline values: CDR1 MNHNY, CDR2 SVGAGI (reference sequence). V lost 1 base and J lost 2; bases outside the gene matches: 5. CDR3 DNA sequence: TGTGCCAGCAGTTACTTAGGGGGCAAGGGCAATCAGCCCCAGCATTTT. It translates to CASSYLGGKGNQPQHF.

The chain joins TRBV30 to TRBJ1-4, with 8 bases fitting TRBD1. The CDR3 runs 13 residues. Trimming removed 2 bases from V and 5 bases from J; junction bases left unmatched: 1. The germline V gene encodes CDR1 GTSNPN and CDR2 SVGIG (reference sequence). The CDR3 DNA follows: TGTGCCTGGAGTCGACAGGGGAATGAAAAACTGTTTTTT. Its translation: CAWSRQGNEKLFF.

In its sample, this clonotype was seen a few times. The rearrangement joins TRBV4-1 to TRBJ1-5; D possibly corresponds to TRBD1 (5 bases). Germline lookup yields CDR1 MGHRA and CDR2 YSYEKL. V was trimmed by 0 bases and J by 8 bases, leaving 17 bases between them. The CDR3 covers 16 residues. This CDR3 reads CASSQEWGFTEKPQHF. CDR3 bases: TGCGCCAGCAGCCAAGAGTGGGGGTTTACAGAAAAGCCCCAGCATTTT.

The table lists this clonotype with many counts. V and J are TRBV7-2 and TRBJ2-7; possibly TRBD1 for D (6 bases). This CDR3 comprises 13 residues. V was cut by 1 base and J by 5 bases, with 9 bases left in between. Germline values: CDR1 SGHTA, CDR2 FQGNSA. The DNA for the CDR3 is TGTGCCAGCAGCTTAGTTGCAGGGGACGAGCAGTACTTC. Residues: CASSLVAGDEQYF.

This clonotype was observed many times. The chain carries TRBV7-2 and TRBJ1-2, with D perhaps matching TRBD1 (5 bases). Trimming removed 5 bases at V and 5 bases at J, with 15 bases between. CDR1 SGHTA and CDR2 FQGNSA come from the germline V gene. This CDR3 is 14 amino acids long. Here the CDR3 DNA reads TGTGCCAGCAGCCCCGCGTCGGCAGGGTATGGCTACACCTTC. Amino acid sequence: CASSPASAGYGYTF.

This clonotype appeared a few times. This chain links TRBV6-2 or TRBV6-3 with TRBJ1-5; D may be TRBD1 (6 bases). This CDR3 has 16 amino acids. Germline CDR1 and CDR2: MNHEY and SVGEGT. Trimming stripped 6 bases from V and 1 base from J, with 16 bases between. As DNA, the CDR3 is TGTGCCAGCAGCTCTAACAGGGAAGGGAGCAATCAGCCCCAGCATTTT. Amino acid sequence: CASSSNREGSNQPQHF.

This clonotype appeared many times. The rearrangement joins TRBV11-2 to TRBJ1-1; D not resolved. Trimming removed 4 bases at V and 7 bases at J, with 13 bases between. The CDR3 loop spans 13 amino acids. CDR1 and CDR2 from the germline V gene are SGHAT and FQNNGV. The CDR3 sequence is CASSSAAGGEAFF. CDR3 sequence (DNA): TGTGCCAGCAGCTCCGCGGCAGGAGGTGAAGCTTTCTTT.

This clonotype turned up a few times. The V call is TRBV15, the J call TRBJ2-6; D remains ambiguous. The CDR3 covers 13 residues. Germline loops: CDR1 LNHNV, CDR2 YYDKDF (reference sequence). Between the trimmed V and J ends, which lost 5 bases and 0 bases, there was a span of 2 bases. The CDR3 reads CATSRSGANVLTF. Written as DNA, the CDR3 is TGTGCCACCAGCCGCTCTGGGGCCAACGTCCTGACTTTC.

This chain joins TRBV19 and TRBJ1-1; no definite D call. Trimming pared 6 bases from V and 1 base from J, leaving 18 bases between. Germline CDR1 is LNHDA and CDR2 is SQIVND (reference sequence). The CDR3 contains 16 residues. The DNA for the CDR3 is TGTGCCAGTAGGGGCGGAGTCAGAAGGACGAACACTGAAGCTTTCTTT. This encodes CASRGGVRRTNTEAFF. The variable domain in full, with the rest retrieved from reference TRBV19 and TRBJ1-1, is DGGITQSPKYLFRKEGQNVTLSCEQNLNHDAMYWYRQDPGQGLRLIYYSQIVNDFQKGDIAEGYSVSREKKESFPLTVTSAQKNPTAFYLCASRGGVRRTNTEAFFGQGTRLTVV.

The V and J genes are TRBV6-2 or TRBV6-3 and TRBJ1-4; tentatively, D is TRBD1 (5 bases). The V end lost 5 bases, the J end lost 3 bases, and 10 bases lay between the germline ends. CDR1 MNHEY and CDR2 SVGEGT come from the germline V gene. The CDR3 has 14 amino acids. The CDR3: CASSDQGANEKLFF. The CDR3 region has the DNA TGTGCCAGCAGTGACCAGGGAGCTAATGAAAAACTGTTTTTT.